The clone carrying this TCR beta chain occurred many times. Its specificity is not known. The investigators amplified TCR beta CDR3 regions from RNA transcripts. RT-PCR in the first round (using the HTBI primer set) targeted the TCR CDR3. TCRdb re-derived calls from the multiplex PCR reads in MiXCR, one entry per CDR3 protein. The table has fewer than 550,000 distinct CDR3 sequences, roughly a quarter seen once. The data were taken from a study of T cells in Graves' hyperthyroidism and ophthalmopathy. Findings of the study overall: A 13 V-J model separated ophthalmopathy from stable hyperthyroidism.

CDR3 size: 16 residues. CDR1 MNHEY and CDR2 SMNVEV come from the germline V gene (reference sequence). Trimming stripped 5 bases from V and 2 bases from J, with 18 bases between. The material sequenced was blood. V usage is TRBV27 and J usage is TRBJ1-1; tentatively, D is TRBD1 (6 bases). The sequence came from a woman aged 25 to 45 with Graves' ophthalmopathy. The CDR3 region has the DNA TGTGCCAGCAGTCCGAGCCCCGGGACAACTAACACTGAAGCTTTCTTT. Its translation: CASSPSPGTTNTEAFF.